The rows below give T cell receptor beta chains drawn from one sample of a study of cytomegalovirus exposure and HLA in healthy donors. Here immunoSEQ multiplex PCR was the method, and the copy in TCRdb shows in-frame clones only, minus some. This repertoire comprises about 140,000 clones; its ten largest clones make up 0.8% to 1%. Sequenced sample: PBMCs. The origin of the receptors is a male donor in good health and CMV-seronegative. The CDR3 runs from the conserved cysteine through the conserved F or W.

CDR3 protein: CASSVGTTGIYGYTF
V gene: TRBV9
J gene: TRBJ1-2

CDR3 protein: CASRAVSYEQYF
V gene: TRBV25-1
J gene: TRBJ2-7

CDR3 protein: CASSEGQLNNYEQYF
V gene: TRBV9
J gene: TRBJ2-7

CDR3 protein: CASSWTGGAFF
V gene: TRBV7-9
J gene: TRBJ1-1

CDR3 protein: CASDRGSYNEQFF
V gene: TRBV6-1
J gene: TRBJ2-1

CDR3 protein: CSVLQSIYGYTF
V gene: TRBV29-1
J gene: TRBJ1-2

CDR3 protein: CASSYYRGPGNTEAFF
V gene: TRBV6-5
J gene: TRBJ1-1

CDR3 protein: CASSPGQLQHF
V gene: TRBV19
J gene: TRBJ1-5

CDR3 protein: CAYWSGNVRDEQFF
V gene: TRBV30
J gene: TRBJ2-1

CDR3 protein: CASGWQGTYEQYF
V gene: TRBV6-1
J gene: TRBJ2-7

CDR3 protein: CASSESSGDTDTQYF
V gene: TRBV25-1
J gene: TRBJ2-3

CDR3 protein: CASSPRLATTDTQYF
V gene: TRBV7-2
J gene: TRBJ2-3

CDR3 protein: CASSSGTGFSNQPQHF
V gene: TRBV6-6
J gene: TRBJ1-5

CDR3 protein: CASRLEATGGTEAFF
V gene: TRBV7-9
J gene: TRBJ1-1

CDR3 protein: CSVTRTGDIDTQYF
V gene: TRBV29-1
J gene: TRBJ2-3

CDR3 protein: CASSLSGTGIADTQYF
V gene: TRBV27
J gene: TRBJ2-3

CDR3 protein: CSVEESSYEQYF
V gene: TRBV29-1
J gene: TRBJ2-7

CDR3 protein: CAWSAGWPQAKNIQYF
V gene: TRBV30
J gene: TRBJ2-4

CDR3 protein: CASSIVGTFLSTGELFF
V gene: TRBV19
J gene: TRBJ2-2

CDR3 protein: CASSYAPPGQGYEQYF
V gene: TRBV11-1
J gene: TRBJ2-7